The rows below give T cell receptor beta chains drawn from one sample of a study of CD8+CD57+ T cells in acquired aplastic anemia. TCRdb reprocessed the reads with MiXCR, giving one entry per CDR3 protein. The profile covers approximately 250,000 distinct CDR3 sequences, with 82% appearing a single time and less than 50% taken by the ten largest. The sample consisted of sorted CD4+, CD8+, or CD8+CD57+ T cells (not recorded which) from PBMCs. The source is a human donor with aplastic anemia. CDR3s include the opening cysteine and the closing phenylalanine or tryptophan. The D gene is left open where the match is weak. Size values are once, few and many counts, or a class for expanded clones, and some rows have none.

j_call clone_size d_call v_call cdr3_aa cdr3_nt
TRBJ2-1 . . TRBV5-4 CASSPGSIAAYNEQFF TGTGCCAGCAGCCCAGGTAGCATTGCCGCCTACAATGAGCAGTTCTTC
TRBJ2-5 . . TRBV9 CASSPLGGPHTDYF TGTGCCAGCAGCCCCTTGGGGGGGCCCCACACAGATTACTTC
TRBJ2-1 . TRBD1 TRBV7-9 CASSDRGLEQFF TGTGCCAGCAGCGACAGGGGTCTTGAGCAGTTCTTC
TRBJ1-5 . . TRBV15 CATSNANSNQPQHF TGTGCCACCAGTAATGCTAATAGCAATCAGCCCCAGCATTTT
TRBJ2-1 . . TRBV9 CASSVERGGESDEQFF TGTGCCAGCAGCGTAGAAAGAGGCGGGGAGAGCGATGAGCAGTTCTTC
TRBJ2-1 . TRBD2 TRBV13 CATSISGSRDEQFF TGTGCCACCAGCATTAGCGGGAGTAGGGATGAGCAGTTCTTC
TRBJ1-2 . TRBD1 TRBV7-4 CASSPDGGGYYYTF TGTGCCAGCAGCCCGGACGGAGGGGGCTATTACTACACCTTC
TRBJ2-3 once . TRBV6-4 CASSPAGSTDTQYF TGTGCCAGCAGTCCCGCGGGTAGCACAGATACGCAGTATTTT
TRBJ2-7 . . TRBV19 CASSIARGNYNEYF TGTGCCAGTAGTATAGCTAGGGGTAACTACAATGAGTACTTC
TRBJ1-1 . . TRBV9 CASREEQYFGPGTFF .
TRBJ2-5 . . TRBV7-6 CASSLLRGGTNQYF TGTGCCAGCAGCTTACTTAGGGGGGGAACCAACCAGTACTTC
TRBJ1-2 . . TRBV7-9 CASCAKANGVTF TGTGCCAGCTGCGCTAAGGCCAACGGCGTTACCTTC
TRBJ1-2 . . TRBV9 CASGVAGGVDYFDTF TGTGCCAGCGGCGTAGCTGGGGGCGTCGACTATTTCGACACCTTC
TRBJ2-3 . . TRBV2 CASGDGGKGTQSF TGTGCCAGCGGAGACGGGGGCAAAGGTACGCAGTCTTTC
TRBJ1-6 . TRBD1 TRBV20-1 CSARPTGGNNSPLHF TGCAGTGCTAGGCCAACAGGGGGTAATAATTCACCCCTCCACTTT
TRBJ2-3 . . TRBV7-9 CASSAGSDPQYF TGTGCCAGCAGCGCGGGGTCAGATCCGCAGTATTTT
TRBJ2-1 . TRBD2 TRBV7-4 CASSPWTGGSNAQFF TGTGCCAGCAGCCCATGGACGGGCGGGAGTAATGCGCAGTTCTTC
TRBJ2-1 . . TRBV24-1 CATSDPTSLGSYNEQFF TGTGCCACCAGTGATCCGACTAGTCTGGGAAGCTACAATGAGCAGTTCTTC
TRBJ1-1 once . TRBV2 CASRDGGTDTQNIEPCF TGTGCCAGCAGGGACGGGGGCACAGATACGCAGAACATTGAACCATGCTTT
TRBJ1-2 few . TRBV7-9 CASSLERNGGVYGYTF TGTGCCAGCAGCTTGGAGAGGAACGGGGGCGTATATGGCTACACCTTC
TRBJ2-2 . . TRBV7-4 CASSVVDTSSTSGLFF .
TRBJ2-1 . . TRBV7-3 CASSLQGGGQGDAQFF TGTGCCAGCAGCTTACAAGGCGGAGGGCAAGGTGATGCTCAGTTCTTC
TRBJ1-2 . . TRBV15 CATSSSVNYGYTF TGTGCCACCAGCAGTTCGGTAAACTATGGCTACACCTTC
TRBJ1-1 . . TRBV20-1 CSASHVGEAFF TGCAGTGCTAGTCACGTGGGTGAAGCTTTCTTT
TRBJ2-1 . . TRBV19 CASSILEPSGNERFF TGTGCCAGTAGTATTTTAGAACCTTCTGGCAATGAGCGGTTCTTC
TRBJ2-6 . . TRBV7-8 CASTLGGGPSAANVLTF TGTGCCAGCACCTTAGGGGGAGGCCCCTCTGCGGCCAACGTCCTGACTTTC
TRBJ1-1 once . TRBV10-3 CATKSGENTEAFF TGTGCCACCAAAAGTGGCGAGAACACTGAAGCTTTCTTT
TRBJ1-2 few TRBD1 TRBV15 CATSRRTGTYGYTF TGTGCCACCAGCAGACGGACAGGCACCTATGGCTACACCTTC
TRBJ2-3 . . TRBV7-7 CASSYAGNTGEHF TGTGCCAGCAGCTACGCGGGCAACACCGGGGAGCATTTT
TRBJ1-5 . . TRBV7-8 CASSLAGDPDTQYQHF TGTGCCAGCAGCTTAGCGGGGGATCCCGATACGCAGTACCAGCATTTT
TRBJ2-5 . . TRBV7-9 CATSRVPGELTLYF TGTGCCACCAGCAGAGTACCCGGGGAGCTGACTCTTTACTTC
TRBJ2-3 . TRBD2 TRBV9 CASRGAGGLDKLYF TGTGCCAGCAGAGGAGCGGGGGGCCTCGATAAGTTGTATTTT
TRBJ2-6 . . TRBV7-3 CASSLTGGYGATQLTF TGTGCCAGCAGCTTAACGGGTGGGTACGGGGCCACCCAGCTGACTTTC
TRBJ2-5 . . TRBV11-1 CATSIGSTEETQYF TGTGCCACCAGCATAGGCAGCACAGAAGAGACCCAGTACTTC
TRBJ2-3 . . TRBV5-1 CASSLESVRTDTQYF TGCGCCAGCAGCTTAGAGAGCGTGAGGACAGATACGCAGTATTTT
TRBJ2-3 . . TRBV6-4 CASSSRGGGIDTQYF TGTGCCAGCAGCTCAAGGGGGGGCGGGATAGATACGCAGTATTTT
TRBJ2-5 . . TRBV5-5 CATSWESEQETQYF TGTGCCACCAGCTGGGAGAGCGAGCAAGAGACCCAGTACTTC
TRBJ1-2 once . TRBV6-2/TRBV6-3 CASNISNGAYGYTF TGTGCCAGCAATATATCGAACGGGGCCTATGGCTACACCTTC
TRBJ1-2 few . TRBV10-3 CAISDKGAYGYTF TGTGCCATCAGTGATAAAGGGGCCTATGGCTACACCTTC
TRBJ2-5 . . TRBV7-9 CASSPSVQETQYF TGTGCCAGCAGCCCTAGTGTCCAAGAGACCCAGTACTTC
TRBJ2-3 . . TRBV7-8 CASSVDPDAQYF TGTGCCAGCAGCGTTGATCCAGACGCGCAGTATTTT
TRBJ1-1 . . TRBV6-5 CASSLTGLADGLDTEAFF TGTGCCAGCAGCTTAACGGGACTAGCGGATGGGTTGGACACTGAAGCTTTCTTT
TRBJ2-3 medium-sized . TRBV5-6 CASSPVDGIEDTQYF TGTGCCAGCAGCCCCGTTGACGGGATCGAGGATACGCAGTATTTT
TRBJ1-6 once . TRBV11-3 CASSMDLTDNSPLHF TGTGCCAGCAGCATGGATCTGACAGATAATTCACCCCTCCACTTT
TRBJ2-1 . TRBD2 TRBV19 CASSIASGLYNEQFF TGTGCCAGTAGTATAGCTAGCGGACTGTACAATGAGCAGTTCTTC
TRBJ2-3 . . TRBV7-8 CASSLAADGNTQYF TGTGCCAGCAGCTTAGCGGCAGACGGCAATACCCAGTACTTT
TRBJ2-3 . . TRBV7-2 CASSLDLAGNNF TGTGCCAGCAGCTTAGATCTAGCAGGGAACAATTTT
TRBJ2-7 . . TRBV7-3 CARPKYEQYF TGTGCCAGACCTAAATACGAGCAGTACTTC
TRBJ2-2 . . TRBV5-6 CASSPGLGGELFF TGTGCCAGCAGCCCGGGCCTAGGAGGGGAGCTGTTTTTT
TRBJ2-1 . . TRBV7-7 CASSLAPRNEQFFQFF .